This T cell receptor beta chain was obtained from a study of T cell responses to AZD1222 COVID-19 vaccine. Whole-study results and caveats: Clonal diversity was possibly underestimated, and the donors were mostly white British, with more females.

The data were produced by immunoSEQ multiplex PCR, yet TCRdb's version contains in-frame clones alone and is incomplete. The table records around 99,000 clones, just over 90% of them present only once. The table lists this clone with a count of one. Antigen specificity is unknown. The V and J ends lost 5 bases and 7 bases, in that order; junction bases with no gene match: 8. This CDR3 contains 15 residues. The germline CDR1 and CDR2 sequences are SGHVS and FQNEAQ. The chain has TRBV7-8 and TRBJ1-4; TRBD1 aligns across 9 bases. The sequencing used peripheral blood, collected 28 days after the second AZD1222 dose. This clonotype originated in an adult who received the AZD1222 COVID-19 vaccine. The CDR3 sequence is CASSSVGTGREKLFF. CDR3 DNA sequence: TGTGCCAGCAGCAGCGTCGGGACAGGGCGTGAAAAACTGTTTTTT.